Following are 2 T cell receptor beta chains from one sample sequenced in a study of cytomegalovirus exposure and HLA in healthy donors. In the PCR, 60 Vbeta and 13 Jbeta primers were used. Clones were sequenced by immunoSEQ multiplex PCR, and TCRdb holds only the in-frame ones, with some missing. The sample includes some 130,000 clones, 60% to 75% of them seen just once. What was sequenced was PBMCs. Receptors were obtained from a woman between 45 and 65 years old in good health and CMV-seropositive.

The V gene is TRBV5-6, the J gene TRBJ1-2; D is perhaps TRBD1 (6 bases). This CDR3 comprises 15 residues. Per germline, CDR1 SGHDT and CDR2 YYEEEE. V shed 5 bases and J shed 4 bases, with 18 bases lying between them. The CDR3: CASRLAGAPIYGYTF. CDR3 DNA: TGTGCCAGCAGACTGGCGGGGGCCCCCATCTATGGCTACACCTTC.

This clone was seen once. The CDR3 reads CASRRRGTAYEQYF. CDR3 coding DNA: TGTGCCAGCAGACGACGCGGGACAGCCTACGAGCAGTACTTC. The chain couples TRBV6-5 to TRBJ2-7; TRBD1 might be the D (7 bases). Per the germline V gene, CDR1 is MNHEY and CDR2 is SVGAGI. This CDR3 has 14 amino acids. The V end lost 6 bases, the J end lost 2 bases, and 14 bases lay between the germline ends.